This section outlines one TCR beta chain sequence together with its context. It lacks a known antigen. Base qualities were left out, and no much larger clone turns up one base away. Library generation was performed with the immunoSEQ multiplex PCR assay. For the multiplex PCR, a mixture combining 60 forward primers for TCR Vbeta segments and 13 reverse primers for TCR Jbeta segments was used. Amplification of the CDR3 region of rearranged TCR beta genes was performed with a multiplex PCR assay on genomic DNA. The amplified TCR beta libraries were sequenced on the Illumina HiSeq System as 87-base-pair reads. The authors' analysis ran thus. A later analysis counted approximately 76 million unique TCR beta chains across the 550 to 700 repertoires, and around 9.9 million of these chains were shared by at least two donors. A nearest-neighbor algorithm error-corrected the raw reads and collapsed the reads into unique sequences, merging closely related sequences to remove PCR and sequencing errors. V, D and J gene segments were assigned by aligning CDR3 sequences to IMGT reference sequences. For a sequence to be retained, a match of at least six nucleotides was required to both a V gene segment and a J gene segment. Rearrangements were classified as productive when the CDR3 lacked stop codons and remained in frame with V and J, and all other rearrangements were classified as non-productive. CDR3 was defined according to IMGT convention as the region running from the second conserved V-encoded cysteine to the conserved J-encoded phenylalanine. The earlier analysis of some 550 of the donors excluded any sequence lacking an unambiguous match to a single V gene segment. An earlier analysis of a few hundred of the donors classified V segments as functional when productive rearrangements were above 56.7% and as segregating when the standard deviation between donors was above 5%. To diagnose cytomegalovirus status from the catalog of TCR beta chain sequences, a statistical classification framework was built. In a later analysis, V and J genes were assigned by comparing TCR nucleotide sequences against IMGT/GENE-DB human TR gene sequences. A later analysis assigned CDR3 sequences and most-parsimonious VDJ recombination scenarios with the TCRdist pipeline. In a later analysis, every TCR beta chain was defined by the combination of its CDR3 amino acid sequence and its V-gene family, and reads without a unique V-gene family were dropped. To address suspected cross-contamination and a sequencing artifact, a later analysis removed 450 to 700 highly shared, low-generation-probability nucleotide sequences. In a later analysis, a clonal expansion index was calculated for each public chain from normalized within-repertoire ranks of inferred template counts. A later analysis computed generation probabilities with a VDJ recombination model fitted to out-of-frame rearrangements, and checked the results against IGoR. Hypergeometric tests were used in a later analysis to score TCR-TCR, TCR-HLA and TCR-CMV co-occurrence, with a repertoire-size bias correction applied to the TCR pairs. To estimate false discovery rates, a later analysis permuted the HLA or CMV assignments 20 times. In a later analysis, co-occurring TCRs were grouped using DBSCAN, with TCRdist sequence similarity added in when clustering inside HLA-allele-positive subsets. Repertoires with fewer than 30,000 or more than 120,000 public chains were left out of co-occurrence clustering, as were five repertoires with anomalous nucleotide sharing. TCRdb stores this immuneACCESS table with in-frame sequences only. Part of the clones is absent; in the studies checked, under half of the shortfall reflects unresolved V genes, and no reason is known for the rest. That table is the source of V, J and clone size, and D and trimming were worked out from the DNA. Recorded for this sample are tens of thousands of clones; roughly 65% of them occurred a single time. Roughly 15% of the sample comes from the top ten.

This sample was taken from a study of cytomegalovirus exposure and HLA in healthy donors (dated by TCRdb to the late 2010s). Regarding the complete study: An earlier analysis of approximately 640 of the donors reported approximately 300 Gb of sequence data and 100 million to 130 million unique TCR beta sequences from about 180 million T cells. An early release covering roughly 600 HLA-typed donors comprised approximately 300 gigabases of sequencing data and approximately 80 million unique TCR sequences. Of the roughly 400 genotyped donors, 80% to 90% were placed in the genetic ancestry cluster associated with self-reported Caucasian donors. The study aimed to test whether signatures of past pathogen exposure could be identified by cataloging public T cell receptors. The study used immunosequencing to profile the T cell repertoires of around 600 subjects and linked those repertoires to cytomegalovirus serostatus. A separate validation cohort of about 110 different subjects was used in addition to the roughly 620-subject first cohort. The study combined high-throughput TCR immunosequencing, statistical association of individual TCRs with disease status, and machine learning to predict cytomegalovirus infection status. A later analysis re-examined previously published TCR beta repertoires from over 500 donors and added high-resolution HLA genotyping to investigate patterns of TCR occurrence. Rather than drawing on any new phenotypic data, the later analysis identified candidate immune exposures from TCR beta sequences and the way those sequences occurred across donors. An earlier analysis of approximately 630 of the donors applied high-throughput TCR beta sequencing to assess whether each TCR beta V gene segment acted as functional or pseudogenic. Donor age, sex, ethnicity and CMV serostatus were collected together with the repertoire data. A later genetic analysis took genome-wide SNP genotypes for about 60% of the roughly 670 donors and used that subset as a discovery cohort. Every discovery cohort repertoire had been produced on one sequencing platform. HLA typing covered class I and class II loci at four-digit resolution. Typing coverage differed by locus: A, B, C, DRB1 and DQB1 were typed in about 620-640 donors, DQA1 in approximately 520, DPA1 in some 570, and DPB1 in roughly 450. Four or five DR-DQ haplotypes were treated as single units for association and clustering because of strong linkage in the cohort. Among some 410 genotyped donors of the cohort, an average of approximately 230,000 unique TCR beta nucleotide sequences were sequenced per donor, around a sixth of them non-productive. What the work shows at the level of the full study, not this receptor alone: A later analysis found that TCR association rates varied across HLA loci, with DRB1 alleles showing the most associated TCRs and HLA-C alleles the fewest. In a later genetic analysis, a missense DCLRE1C variant was associated with V-gene and J-gene trimming of TCR beta chains, and the association was replicated in an independent cohort. According to a later genetic analysis, donors in an Asian-associated ancestry cluster had fewer N-insertions in productive TCRs than the roughly 670-donor mean. Assigning TCR associations to individual alleles was difficult when HLA alleles, especially DR and DQ, strongly co-occurred. In both the original and validation cohorts, the classifier was reported to diagnose cytomegalovirus status with high specificity and sensitivity. While some public TCRs were present in many individuals, most TCR sequences turned up only very rarely across donors. The only immune exposure information available for the cohort was CMV serostatus. In a later analysis, most CMV-associated TCR beta chains were found to appear HLA-restricted, with HLA associations seemingly driven largely by CMV exposure. In an earlier analysis of some 500 of the donors, most TCR beta V segments were observed in productive rearrangements about 90% or about 30% of the time, broadly matching IMGT annotations. In a later analysis, several top co-occurrence clusters were reported to appear linked to parvovirus B19, influenza, CMV and Epstein-Barr virus. A later analysis associated about 16,000 TCR beta sequences with specific HLA alleles at a false discovery rate of 0.05. In the study, approximately 160 TCR beta chains were listed as associated with cytomegalovirus. A further reported finding was that TCR beta sequences accurately predicted the HLA-A and HLA-B alleles for most subjects in the first cohort. Because counts were too low, more than 15 rarely observed V segments, including chromosome 9 orphons, were excluded from the earlier analysis of some 540 of the donors. In a later analysis, HLA-associated TCR beta chains showed more clonal expansion and lower generation probabilities than non-associated chains that were equally common. Sequencing depth was assumed to be roughly uniform across donors in the presence/absence analyses, though that assumption may not hold. The sequencing pipeline was judged likely to have produced a cluster of highly shared sequence variants as a technical artifact. In vitro tests confirmed that a few of the cytomegalovirus-associated TCR beta chains recognize cytomegalovirus antigens. Only TCR beta chains were sequenced in this cohort, and the absence of alpha or paired-chain data limited detectable features. Because some donors lacked HLA typing at each locus, the association tests relied only on the typed subset. Linkage disequilibrium might explain the correlated functional status among segregating V segments, but an unknown experimental factor could not be excluded. The authors suggested that the approach could potentially be extended to other disease states and immunological phenotypes.

In total, 666 healthy bone marrow donors made up the cohort. All cohort members were sampled while nominally healthy, although unrecorded immune exposures were likely present. The donor tested CMV seropositive and was one of the 289 seropositive cohort members. Every donor gave a peripheral blood sample, and the peripheral blood mononuclear cells from that sample were used for TCR beta sequencing. Genomic DNA extraction from the blood cell samples was performed with the Qiagen DNeasy Blood Extraction Kit. Sequenced material: PBMCs. The receptor was isolated from a male donor in good health and CMV-seropositive.

CDR3 sequence: CASITRGGNTEAFF. The nucleotide sequence is TGTGCCAGCATTACCCGAGGGGGGAACACTGAAGCTTTCTTT. The chain is encoded by TRBV6-5 joined to TRBJ1-1, and perhaps TRBD1 as D gene, on 6 matching bases. The CDR3 numbers 14 residues from cysteine through phenylalanine. Just the 42-base CDR3 DNA is kept, in frame starting at base 1. The junction shows trimming of 7 bases on V and 1 base on J, plus 13 bases between the germline ends. The germline V gene gives CDR1 as MNHEY and CDR2 as SVGAGI.